The T cell receptor (beta chain) described here comes from a study of healthy donors' naive CD4 and CD8 T cells. This CDR3 contains 14 residues. Germline V gene sequence: CDR1 LNHDA, CDR2 SQIVND (reference sequence). J lost 10 bases, V lost 3 bases, and 8 bases had no gene match. A linear amplification protocol produced the TCR libraries from about 510 ng of total RNA. TCRdb processed the reads anew with MiXCR; each CDR3 protein has one entry. Here the sample spans roughly 200,000 distinct CDR3 sequences, over 60% being singletons. The sequenced sample was naive CD4+ and CD8+ T cells sorted from blood, pooled from several donors. The sequence derives from a pool of human donors in good health; the sample pools cells from several healthy donors. The V gene is TRBV19, the J gene TRBJ2-1; TRBD1 matches at 8 bases. This chain's CDR3 is CASSIPPDRAEQFF. The CDR3 DNA reads TGTGCCAGTAGTATCCCTCCGGACAGGGCCGAGCAGTTCTTC.